This T cell receptor (beta chain) was sequenced in a study of shared clonotypes between healthy human individuals. The study's findings and limits: Among donors, clonotype sharing was expected to be affected by sequencing depth. Owing to a small donor count, the genetic and exposure-history diversity represented was limited.

Repertoires were generated with immunoSEQ multiplex PCR, while TCRdb's copy carries only in-frame clones and drops some. Of some 790,000 clones listed, roughly two thirds are singletons. Into CD45RA+ naive and CD45RA-negative memory subsets, the CD4+ cells were split. This CDR3 region has 16 residues. With 4 bases removed from V and 0 bases from J, the gap between germline ends came to 12 bases. The germline V gene has CDR1 LNHDA and CDR2 SQIVND (reference sequence). This clone came up a few times. Its matching antigen is unknown. The V call is TRBV19, the J call TRBJ2-2, with D perhaps TRBD1 or TRBD2 (5 bases each). Material for sequencing was memory CD4+ T cells sorted from blood. Subset here: CD45RA-negative fraction. This sequence originates from a woman aged 25 to 45 in good health. The CDR3 coding sequence is TGTGCCAGTAGTAGGGACGGCGCTACGAACACCGGGGAGCTGTTTTTT. It is translated as CASSRDGATNTGELFF.